Sequencing of this T cell receptor (beta chain) was carried out in a study of neoadjuvant anti-PD-1 for oral cavity cancer. Study overall: Most patients had three to four biweekly doses of 3 mg/kg nivolumab before resection.

In the case of this clone: As yet, its antigen is unknown.

This CDR3 is built from 16 residues. Looked up from germline, CDR1 is SEHNR and CDR2 is FQNEAQ (reference sequence). V dropped 5 bases and J dropped 2 bases, with 13 bases sitting between them. Patients had newly diagnosed, untreated stage II-IVA oral cavity squamous cell carcinoma. Analysis of PBMCs was direct, with no culture step. Some clones are missing from TCRdb's copy, which holds only in-frame ones; the method was immunoSEQ multiplex PCR. The sample holds 75,000 to 100,000 clones, under 85% seen once. Overall study findings and caveats: Each response group had just a few patients in TCR analyses.

The sequencing used PBMCs, collected before nivolumab (anti-PD-1) treatment. This chain links TRBV7-9 with TRBJ2-6; D perhaps matches TRBD1 (5 bases). The TCR comes from a person between 40 and 79 years old with oral cavity squamous cell carcinoma. The CDR3 coding sequence is TGTGCCAGCAGCCGGTCAGGGTTCGCTGGGGCCAACGTCCTGACTTTC. This sequence encodes CASSRSGFAGANVLTF.